The 6 T cell receptor beta chains below all came from one sample that was sequenced in a study of blood T cell repertoires in COVID-19. Assay used: immunoSEQ multiplex PCR; TCRdb lists only in-frame clones, some missing. The table records 250,000 to 350,000 clones, around 90% of them present only once. Sequences were obtained from peripheral blood. The receptor set was obtained from a man between 18 and 35 years old with active or convalescent COVID-19.

This sequence joins TRBV11-1 and TRBJ2-7, with D unresolved. Deletions cut 3 bases from V and 0 bases from J, with 12 bases between. This CDR3 is 15 amino acids long. Germline-derived CDR1 and CDR2 are SGHAT and FQDESV (reference sequence). In DNA form, the CDR3 reads TGTGCCAGCAGCTTTGGTCCCCACAGCTCCTACGAGCAGTACTTC. Protein product: CASSFGPHSSYEQYF.

This chain joins TRBV18 and TRBJ2-5, with D tentatively TRBD1 (5 bases). Per the germline V gene, CDR1 is KGHSH and CDR2 is LQKENI. V was clipped by 6 bases and J by 0 bases, with 11 bases between them. The CDR3 extends over 14 amino acids. This CDR3 reads CASSPLGDQETQYF. DNA of the CDR3: TGTGCCAGCTCCCCCCTAGGGGACCAAGAGACCCAGTACTTC.

The V gene is TRBV10-3, the J gene TRBJ2-4, with D possibly TRBD1 on 6 matching bases. V dropped 8 bases and J dropped 0 bases, with 14 bases sitting between them. CDR1 is ENHRY, CDR2 SYGVKD, per germline. The CDR3 has 15 amino acids. CDR3 sequence reads: CAILPGQLAKNIQYF. The CDR3 nucleotides read TGTGCCATCTTGCCGGGACAATTAGCCAAAAACATTCAGTACTTC.

This rearrangement joins TRBV15 to TRBJ1-1; the D gene is possibly TRBD1 (5 bases). Germline V gene data show CDR1 as LNHNV and CDR2 as YYDKDF (reference sequence). V was cut by 7 bases and J by 6 bases, with 21 bases left in between. The CDR3 is 15 residues long. CDR3: CATIGGGRAFSEAFF. The CDR3 DNA reads as TGTGCCACCATTGGGGGAGGCAGGGCCTTTTCTGAAGCTTTCTTT.

The chain links TRBV19 to TRBJ2-7, with TRBD2 matching 7 bases. The CDR3 is 15 residues long. Germline lookup yields CDR1 LNHDA and CDR2 SQIVND (reference sequence). Trimming took 4 bases from V and 7 from J; bases not matched to a gene: 13. The CDR3: CASSTSGTILREQYF. CDR3 sequence (DNA): TGTGCCAGTAGTACCTCCGGGACTATACTACGAGAGCAGTACTTC.

Regarding this clone: A far bigger clonotype differs at one base, so this is likely a read error. V gene TRBV6-4 combines with J gene TRBJ2-3, with TRBD2 matching 10 bases. Germline V gene lookup returns CDR1 MRHNA and CDR2 SNTAGT. Unmatched junction bases numbered 1, after V lost 5 bases and J lost 2 bases. The CDR3 has 14 amino acids. In DNA, the CDR3 is TGTGCCAGCAGTAGCGGGGGGGCCACAGATACGCAGTATTTT. Protein: CASSSGGATDTQYF.